The 3 T cell receptor beta chains below were found in one sample sequenced in a study of identifying expanded T cells in peripheral blood. The protocol was immunoSEQ multiplex PCR, while the TCRdb copy is restricted to in-frame clones and leaves out a portion. The table records about 90,000 clones, approximately 84% of them present only once. Material: blood. These receptors came from a person aged 18 to 75 in good health.

This chain joins TRBV15 and TRBJ1-5; 9 positions agree with TRBD1. Germline CDR1 and CDR2: LNHNV and YYDKDF (reference sequence). The CDR3 totals 19 residues. The V and J ends lost 0 bases and 4 bases, in that order; junction bases with no gene match: 13. CDR3 loop: CATSRDHMATGGRNQPQHF. The CDR3 nucleotides are TGTGCCACCAGCAGAGACCATATGGCGACAGGGGGAAGGAATCAGCCCCAGCATTTT.

The chain combines TRBV7-8 with TRBJ1-1, with D unclear. This CDR3 region has 13 residues. V was cut by 1 base and J by 7 bases, with 10 bases left in between. CDR1 is SGHVS, CDR2 FQNEAQ, per germline. CDR3: CASSLEPGVEAFF. The CDR3 bases are TGTGCCAGCAGCTTAGAACCTGGGGTTGAAGCTTTCTTT.

The chain is built from TRBV7-2 and TRBJ2-1, with 8 bases identical to TRBD2. This CDR3 region has 14 residues. The V segment lost 7 bases and the J segment 2 bases; nucleotides outside the gene matches: 4. Germline loops: CDR1 SGHTA, CDR2 FQGNSA. The CDR3: CASNPGGAYNEQFF. CDR3 DNA sequence: TGTGCCAGCAACCCGGGGGGGGCCTACAATGAGCAGTTCTTC.